These 29 T cell receptor beta chains share one sample of origin, sequenced in a study of T cell clones after liver transplantation (dated by TCRdb to about 2019). Library prep was done by the immunoSEQ multiplex PCR assay. The immuneACCESS repertoire file appears here via TCRdb, limited to in-frame rearrangements. These files lack a portion of the clones; in checked studies, under half of the deficit traces to unresolved V genes, and the cause of the others is not known. The sample contains around 71,000 clones, about 80% of them found a single time. The ten largest clones represent approximately 0.73% of the sample. The sequenced sample was CD4+ T cells from blood, obtained 12 months after liver transplant. All receptors derive from a human patient who received a liver transplant. Following a transplant, some T lymphocytes may have been derived from the graft donor.

The V gene is TRBV19, the J gene TRBJ1-5; 8 bases line up with TRBD1. J lost 1 base, V lost 2 bases, and 4 bases had no gene match. CDR1 and CDR2 (germline): LNHDA, SQIVND (reference sequence). The CDR3 has 16 residues. CDR3 loop: CASSINRGESNQPQHF. The CDR3 DNA follows: TGTGCCAGTAGTATAAACAGGGGGGAAAGCAATCAGCCCCAGCATTTT.

The chain employs TRBV10-3 and TRBJ2-3; 12 nucleotides line up with TRBD2. The J segment lost 0 bases and the V segment lost 10 bases, leaving 5 bases of the junction unmatched. The CDR3 has 15 amino acids. The germline V gene has CDR1 ENHRY and CDR2 SYGVKD. The CDR3 DNA is TGTGCCACTAGGACTAGCGGGACTAGCACAGATACGCAGTATTTT. This sequence encodes CATRTSGTSTDTQYF.

This chain connects TRBV7-8 to TRBJ1-2; D remains ambiguous. V was cut by 1 base and J by 4 bases, with 16 bases left in between. The CDR3 has 16 residues. Germline V gene data show CDR1 as SGHVS and CDR2 as FQNEAQ. CDR3 sequence (DNA): TGTGCCAGCAGCTTAGGTTTGCAGGCCTACCGCTATGGCTACACCTTC. Protein: CASSLGLQAYRYGYTF.

This sequence joins TRBV2 and TRBJ2-1; TRBD1 aligns across 10 bases. This CDR3 spans 14 amino acids. CDR1 and CDR2 from the germline V gene are SNHLY and FYNNEI. V dropped 7 bases and J dropped 7; count of bases not matched to a gene: 7. CDR3 DNA: TGTGCCAGCACTACTGACAGGGGGCTGAATGAGCAGTTCTTC. This encodes CASTTDRGLNEQFF. Combining the CDR3 with reference TRBV2 and TRBJ2-1 gives the whole variable domain EPEVTQTPSHQVTQMGQEVILRCVPISNHLYFYWYRQILGQKVEFLVSFYNNEISEKSEIFDDQFSVERPDGSNFTLKIRSTKLEDSAMYFCASTTDRGLNEQFFGPGTRLTVL.

The chain combines TRBV6-6 with TRBJ1-5; a weak D match, TRBD1 (5 bases). Germline V gene lookup returns CDR1 MNHNY and CDR2 SVGAGI (reference sequence). V was shortened by 0 bases and J by 7 bases, with 10 bases between the two germline ends. This CDR3 comprises 14 residues. The chain's CDR3 is CASSYSRVGQPQHF. CDR3 DNA sequence: TGTGCCAGCAGTTACTCCAGGGTGGGGCAGCCCCAGCATTTT.

The gene calls are TRBV7-2 and TRBJ2-3; D uncertain. From germline, CDR1 is SGHTA and CDR2 FQGNSA. This CDR3 comprises 14 residues. With 5 bases removed from V and 6 bases from J, the gap between germline ends came to 15 bases. The CDR3 coding sequence is TGTGCCAGCAGCCCGCTTTCCAGGAGCGATACGCAGTATTTT. Translating gives CASSPLSRSDTQYF.

This clone appeared a few times. The V gene is TRBV28, the J gene TRBJ1-5; 10 bases are a match to TRBD1. After removal of 1 base from V and 5 bases from J, the junction contained 8 bases not matched to a gene. In germline, CDR1 is MDHEN, CDR2 SYDVKM. This CDR3 has 17 residues. The CDR3 nucleotides read TGTGCCAGCAGTTTATCCGAATGGACAGGGGGGGATCAGCCCCAGCATTTT. It yields the protein CASSLSEWTGGDQPQHF. The whole variable domain, remainder taken from reference TRBV28 and TRBJ1-5, is DVKVTQSSRYLVKRTGEKVFLECVQDMDHENMFWYRQDPGLGLRLIYFSYDVKMKEKGDIPEGYSVSREKKERFSLILESASTNQTSMYLCASSLSEWTGGDQPQHFGDGTRLSIL.

The chain uses TRBV27 and TRBJ2-7; D perhaps matches TRBD2 (6 bases). Trimming cost V 3 bases and J 2 bases, with 17 bases left between them. Germline CDR1 is MNHEY and CDR2 is SMNVEV (reference sequence). CDR3 length: 16 amino acids. The CDR3 DNA follows: TGTGCCAGCAGTTTTGACGGGAGAACCCCTCCCTACGAGCAGTACTTC. Translating it yields CASSFDGRTPPYEQYF.

This clone was detected once. The J gene is TRBJ1-2, the V gene TRBV28; no clear D gene. With 7 bases removed from V and 6 bases from J, the gap between germline ends came to 15 bases. The germline CDR1 and CDR2 sequences are MDHEN and SYDVKM. CDR3 length equals 13 residues. CDR3 in amino acids: CASNGHISDGYTF. CDR3 DNA sequence: TGTGCCAGCAATGGGCACATAAGTGATGGCTACACCTTC.

The CDR3 region has the DNA TGCAGTGCTGGGGGCGGCGAAAAACTGTTTTTT. Encoded protein: CSAGGGEKLFF. This sequence joins TRBV20-1 and TRBJ1-4, with D perhaps TRBD1 (6 bases). The CDR3 is 11 residues long. CDR1 is DFQATT, CDR2 SNEGSKA, per germline (reference sequence). V lost 5 bases and J lost 8, with 9 bases in between.

The rearrangement joins TRBV7-2 to TRBJ2-3; D not certain. Germline V gene sequence: CDR1 SGHTA, CDR2 FQGNSA. Trimming cost V 6 bases and J 1 base, with 5 bases left between them. CDR3 size: 12 residues. The CDR3 sequence is CASSWGTDTQYF. DNA of the CDR3: TGTGCCAGCAGTTGGGGCACAGATACGCAGTATTTT.

The chain carries TRBV18 and TRBJ1-1, with D hard to call. The V and J ends lost 1 base and 1 base respectively, with 4 bases between them. This CDR3 is 13 amino acids long. Germline lookup yields CDR1 KGHSH and CDR2 LQKENI. The CDR3 is CASSPQANTEAFF. The CDR3 region has the DNA TGTGCCAGCTCACCACAGGCGAACACTGAAGCTTTCTTT.

The rearrangement uses TRBV28 and TRBJ2-1; D ambiguous. The ends were cut back, 7 bases at V and 0 bases at J, with 16 bases in the middle. The V gene's germline CDR1 is MDHEN and CDR2 SYDVKM. The CDR3 spans 16 residues. CDR3 in amino acids: CASNLRWPSSYNEQFF. The CDR3 region has the DNA TGTGCCAGCAACCTCAGGTGGCCGAGCTCCTACAATGAGCAGTTCTTC.

The chain links TRBV11-2 to TRBJ2-6, with 11 bases aligning to TRBD1. V was pared by 7 bases and J by 4 bases, with 12 bases of the junction left unmatched. CDR1 SGHAT and CDR2 FQNNGV come from the germline V gene. This CDR3 has 18 residues. The CDR3 nucleotides read TGTGCCAGCAAATCTCTCAGGACAGGGGGCGCCGGGGCCAACGTCCTGACTTTC. Protein: CASKSLRTGGAGANVLTF. The full variable domain, in which reference TRBV11-2 and TRBJ2-6 provide the parts outside the CDR3, is EAGVAQSPRYKIIEKRQSVAFWCNPISGHATLYWYQQILGQGPKLLIQFQNNGVVDDSQLPKDRFSAERLKGVDSTLKIQPAKLEDSAVYLCASKSLRTGGAGANVLTFGAGSRLTVL.

The CDR3 reads CAWSSGDRGYGYTF. The CDR3 bases are TGTGCCTGGAGTTCCGGGGACAGGGGCTATGGCTACACCTTC. The chain has TRBV30 and TRBJ1-2; 10 bases line up with TRBD1. Looked up from germline, CDR1 is GTSNPN and CDR2 is SVGIG (reference sequence). This CDR3 has 14 residues. V dropped 2 bases and J dropped 4; count of bases not matched to a gene: 4.

CDR3 amino acids: CASMGLAGENEQFF. Here the CDR3 DNA reads TGTGCCAGCATGGGACTAGCGGGAGAGAATGAGCAGTTCTTC. The chain combines TRBV27 with TRBJ2-1, with 14 bases aligning to TRBD2. With V trimmed by 7 bases and J by 7 bases, 3 bases remained unmatched. CDR1 MNHEY and CDR2 SMNVEV come from the germline V gene (reference sequence). This CDR3 comprises 14 residues.

This chain links TRBV28 with TRBJ1-2, with D maybe TRBD1 (6 bases). This CDR3 comprises 13 residues. Germline V gene data show CDR1 as MDHEN and CDR2 as SYDVKM. V was shortened by 6 bases and J by 9 bases, with 17 bases between the two germline ends. CDR3 loop: CASRGPEGVSYTF. The CDR3 nucleotides are TGTGCCAGCAGGGGTCCGGAGGGGGTCAGCTACACCTTC.

This clone was picked up one time. The rearrangement joins TRBV5-4 to TRBJ2-7; D unresolved. With 3 bases removed from V and 2 bases from J, the gap between germline ends came to 12 bases. This CDR3 comprises 14 residues. CDR1 is SGHNT, CDR2 YYREEE, per germline (reference sequence). The CDR3 DNA follows: TGTGCCAGCAGCTCCGGGTCTAATCCCTACGAGCAGTACTTC. Its translation is CASSSGSNPYEQYF.

The chain combines TRBV11-3 with TRBJ1-1; D gene ambiguous. This CDR3 region has 13 residues. CDR1 is SGHNT, CDR2 YENEEA, per germline. Trimming removed 2 bases at V and 3 bases at J, with 7 bases between. The CDR3 coding sequence is TGTGCCAGCAGCTTACAGGCTTACACTGAAGCTTTCTTT. Protein product: CASSLQAYTEAFF.

This clone was observed a single time. The rearrangement uses TRBV27 and TRBJ2-1, with 7 bases aligning to TRBD1. The length of the CDR3 is 15 residues. V was clipped by 6 bases and J by 6 bases; unmatched bases: 11. Germline V lookup: CDR1 MNHEY, CDR2 SMNVEV (reference sequence). The CDR3 sequence: CASSLIRQGVNEQFF. CDR3 DNA sequence: TGTGCCAGCAGCCTTATTAGGCAGGGGGTCAATGAGCAGTTCTTC.

Only one count was recorded for this clone. The chain couples TRBV27 to TRBJ1-6; unclear D gene. Germline assignment: CDR1 MNHEY and CDR2 SMNVEV (reference sequence). The length of the CDR3 is 18 residues. V shed 1 base and J shed 2 bases, with 15 bases lying between them. The CDR3 DNA follows: TGTGCCAGCAGTTTATACGGACCGGTGGGCACCTATAATTCACCCCTCCACTTT. Protein sequence: CASSLYGPVGTYNSPLHF.

This clone was seen a handful of times. Mismatch with germline at one junction end may stem from a read error. The chain joins TRBV19 to TRBJ2-7; TRBD1 matches 8 bases. The CDR3 sequence is 13 residues long. Germline V lookup: CDR1 LNHDA, CDR2 SQIVND (reference sequence). The CDR3 here is CASSIPGQEQLRF. The DNA for the CDR3 is TGTGCCAGTAGTATCCCGGGACAGGAACAACTCCGGTTC. The full variable domain, with the rest looked up from reference TRBV19 and TRBJ2-7, is DGGITQSPKYLFRKEGQNVTLSCEQNLNHDAMYWYRQDPGQGLRLIYYSQIVNDFQKGDIAEGYSVSREKKESFPLTVTSAQKNPTAFYLCASSIPGQEQLRFGPGTRLTVT.

The rearrangement joins TRBV5-1 to TRBJ1-5; 9 bases align to TRBD1. V shed 4 bases and J 6 bases; nucleotides not matched to a gene: 8. CDR1 and CDR2 (germline): SGHRS, YFSETQ. This CDR3 spans 15 amino acids. The CDR3 here is CASSPDTGGVQPQHF. The CDR3 nucleotides read TGCGCCAGCAGCCCTGATACAGGGGGCGTTCAGCCCCAGCATTTT. Complete variable domain (other parts from reference TRBV5-1 and TRBJ1-5): KAGVTQTPRYLIKTRGQQVTLSCSPISGHRSVSWYQQTPGQGLQFLFEYFSETQRNKGNFPGRFSGRQFSNSRSEMNVSTLELGDSALYLCASSPDTGGVQPQHFGDGTRLSIL.

The V gene is TRBV5-1, the J gene TRBJ2-5; D is perhaps TRBD1 or TRBD2 (5 bases each). Trimming shortened V by 0 bases and J by 7 bases, and 10 bases separated the two germline ends. The CDR3 extends over 13 amino acids. The germline V gene has CDR1 SGHRS and CDR2 YFSETQ. The CDR3 protein is CASSLGTRGTQYF. The CDR3 coding sequence is TGCGCCAGCAGCTTGGGAACGAGGGGGACCCAGTACTTC.

V usage is TRBV6-6 and J usage is TRBJ1-5; D unresolved. The CDR3 sequence is 12 residues long. CDR1 is MNHNY and CDR2 is SVGAGI in the germline V gene (reference sequence). With 8 bases removed from V and 4 bases from J, the gap between germline ends came to 9 bases. CDR3 coding DNA: TGTGCCAGCTGGGTAGGGAATCAGCCCCAGCATTTT. It codes for CASWVGNQPQHF.

This clone appeared a few times. This chain joins TRBV6-6 and TRBJ1-2, with D unresolved. The V gene lost 6 bases and the J gene lost 4 bases, with 12 bases spanning the gap. Looked up from germline, CDR1 is MNHNY and CDR2 is SVGAGI (reference sequence). The CDR3 consists of 13 residues. The CDR3: CASSFLAGYGYTF. CDR3 nucleotide sequence: TGTGCCAGCAGCTTCCTCGCGGGCTATGGCTACACCTTC.

A single count supports this clone. The chain recombines TRBV19 with TRBJ1-2, with D possibly TRBD1 on 6 matching bases. The CDR3 contains 13 residues. V dropped 2 bases and J dropped 4 bases, with 8 bases sitting between them. The germline gives CDR1 LNHDA, CDR2 SQIVND (reference sequence). As DNA, the CDR3 is TGTGCCAGTAGTATAACAGGGCCCTATGGCTACACCTTC. Translated, it gives CASSITGPYGYTF. The full variable domain, in which reference TRBV19 and TRBJ1-2 provide the parts outside the CDR3, is DGGITQSPKYLFRKEGQNVTLSCEQNLNHDAMYWYRQDPGQGLRLIYYSQIVNDFQKGDIAEGYSVSREKKESFPLTVTSAQKNPTAFYLCASSITGPYGYTFGSGTRLTVV.

Only one count was recorded for this clone. This rearrangement joins TRBV11-2 to TRBJ1-3; 9 bases agree with TRBD1. The CDR3 extends over 18 amino acids. V lost 5 bases, J lost 3 bases, and 14 bases stayed unmatched. CDR1 is SGHAT, CDR2 FQNNGV, per germline. The CDR3 loop is CASSENRGRGVGGNTIYF. The CDR3 coding sequence is TGTGCCAGCAGCGAAAACAGGGGGCGCGGGGTTGGTGGAAACACCATATATTTT.

This chain uses TRBV2 with TRBJ1-5, with 9 nucleotides matching TRBD1. CDR3 length: 13 amino acids. The junction had 5 bases not matched to a gene; V was cut back by 8 bases and J by 6 bases. CDR1 and CDR2 from the germline V gene are SNHLY and FYNNEI. Here the CDR3 reads CASADRGGQPQHF. CDR3 bases: TGTGCCAGCGCGGACAGGGGAGGTCAGCCCCAGCATTTT. The full variable domain, rest sourced from reference TRBV2 and TRBJ1-5, is EPEVTQTPSHQVTQMGQEVILRCVPISNHLYFYWYRQILGQKVEFLVSFYNNEISEKSEIFDDQFSVERPDGSNFTLKIRSTKLEDSAMYFCASADRGGQPQHFGDGTRLSIL.